This is a list of T cell receptor beta chains from one sample in a study of response to subunit inactivated influenza vaccine. TCRdb reprocessed the RT-PCR reads with MiXCR, giving one entry per CDR3 protein. The sample includes around 530,000 distinct CDR3 sequences, 16% of them seen just once. The sample in question was CD4+ T cells sorted from PBMCs, obtained about 23 months after vaccination. Receptor source: a man aged 50 to 69 who received an inactivated influenza vaccine. CDR3s include the opening cysteine and the closing phenylalanine or tryptophan. The order of the fields is J gene, clone size, D gene, V gene, CDR3 DNA, CDR3 protein. D genes are given only for firm matches. The size entry is marked missing in some rows and otherwise reads once, few, many or a size class.

>TRBJ1-5|few|.|TRBV20-1
TGCAGTGCTATCCCCCCAGTGGGTAGGGCTCAGCCCCAGCATTTT
CSAIPPVGRAQPQHF
>TRBJ1-1|few|.|TRBV12-3/TRBV12-4
TGTGCCAGCAGTTTCCAGGGTGAAGCTTTCTTT
CASSFQGEAFF
>TRBJ2-3|.|TRBD1|TRBV5-1
TGCGCCAGCAGCTTCGCCGGACAGGGAGGCACAGATACGCAGTATTTT
CASSFAGQGGTDTQYF
>TRBJ2-5|few|.|TRBV20-1
TGCAGTGCTAGTCCCGGGTTCCAAGAGACCCAGTACTTC
CSASPGFQETQYF
>TRBJ2-7|.|.|TRBV28
TGTGCCACCGTTAGCATCGCAGGGACCCACGAGCAGTACTTC
CATVSIAGTHEQYF
>TRBJ2-7|.|TRBD2|TRBV28
TGTGCCAGCAGTTCACTAGCGGCCCACGGGTACGAGCAGTACTTC
CASSSLAAHGYEQYF
>TRBJ2-1|.|.|TRBV20-1
TGCTGTGCCCCCCGCGCACAAGGAGTACACAATGAGCAGTTCTTC
CCAPRAQGVHNEQFF
>TRBJ2-3|.|TRBD2|TRBV4-1
TGCGCCAGCAGCCAAGATCAGGGACTAGCAAGCGATACGCAGTATTTT
CASSQDQGLASDTQYF
>TRBJ2-7|many|TRBD2|TRBV5-1
TGCGCCAGCAGCTTTGACGGGACTAGAACCTACGAGCAGTACTTC
CASSFDGTRTYEQYF
>TRBJ1-2|many|.|TRBV15
TGTGCCACCAGCAGGACTCTACAGGGTTTATCGACCTTC
CATSRTLQGLSTF
>TRBJ2-1|.|.|TRBV7-6
TGTGCCAGCAGCTTATGGACGGACAATGAGCAGTTCTTC
CASSLWTDNEQFF
>TRBJ2-3|few|.|TRBV7-8
TGTGCCAGCAGCCCCGGGATCACAGATACGCAGTATTTT
CASSPGITDTQYF
>TRBJ1-1|few|.|TRBV7-2
TGTGCCAGCAGCTTAGACTCCCCCTGGGCTTTCTTT
CASSLDSPWAFF
>TRBJ1-1|.|TRBD1|TRBV20-1
TGCAGTGCTGCAGACACGGGACAGGGGGCGCGTGTTTTCTTT
CSAADTGQGARVFF
>TRBJ2-7|many|.|TRBV4-2
TGTGCCAGCAGCCCAGGTGGGCGCGAGCAGTACTTC
CASSPGGREQYF
>TRBJ1-2|.|.|TRBV19
TGTGCCAGCAGACAGCATTCCTATGGCTACACCTTC
CASRQHSYGYTF
>TRBJ1-5|many|.|TRBV20-1
TGCAGTGCCAGAGGGCAGGGGTATAGCAATCAGCCCCAGCATTTT
CSARGQGYSNQPQHF
>TRBJ1-5|many|.|TRBV6-6
TGTGCCAGCACTCAAGGGCTAAATCAGCCCCAGCATTTT
CASTQGLNQPQHF
>TRBJ2-2|.|TRBD2|TRBV20-1
TGCAGTGCTAGAGATCGAAGTAGCGGGGGGGCGAACACCGGGGAGCTGTCTTTT
CSARDRSSGGANTGELSF
>TRBJ1-1|.|.|TRBV29-1
TGCAGCGCTAGACAGATACTGAACACTGAAGCTTTCTTT
CSARQILNTEAFF
>TRBJ2-5|few|.|TRBV6-2/TRBV6-3
TGTGCCAGCAGTTACCTGCGGCAAGAGACCCAGTACTTC
CASSYLRQETQYF
>TRBJ2-7|.|.|TRBV18
TGTGCCAGCTCACACAGGGAGAGCTCCTACGAGCAGTACTTC
CASSHRESSYEQYF
>TRBJ2-7|once|.|TRBV25-1
TGTGCCAGCAGTGATTCGGTCAGGGGGGCCTACGAGCAGTACTTC
CASSDSVRGAYEQYF
>TRBJ2-7|few|TRBD2|TRBV4-3
TGCGCCAGCAGCCAATGGACTAGCGGGAGGGGGGAGCAGTACTTC
CASSQWTSGRGEQYF
>TRBJ1-2|.|.|TRBV12-3/TRBV12-4
TGTGCCAGCAGTCCACTTCCCCCCGCTAACTATGGCTACACCTTC
CASSPLPPANYGYTF
>TRBJ1-5|few|.|TRBV6-1
TGTGCCAGCAGGTCACAGAAACAGAGCAATCAGCCCCAGCATTTT
CASRSQKQSNQPQHF
>TRBJ2-5|many|TRBD2|TRBV5-1
TGCGCCAGCAGCTTGAATGGCGGGAGGGCTGAGACCCAGTACTTC
CASSLNGGRAETQYF
>TRBJ2-7|few|TRBD1|TRBV27
TGTGCCAGCAGGCGGGGACAGGGGCGTTACGAGCAGTACTTC
CASRRGQGRYEQYF
>TRBJ2-1|many|.|TRBV20-1
TGCAGTGCTAGACAGGGGAGCTCCTACAATGAGCAGTTCTTC
CSARQGSSYNEQFF
>TRBJ2-2|.|TRBD1|TRBV11-2
TGTGCCAGCAGCAAGGGACAGGGGGTAGGGGAGCTGTTTTTT
CASSKGQGVGELFF
>TRBJ2-2|few|.|TRBV9
TGTGCCAGCAGCGTTTCGGTTGGGACCACCGGGGAGCTGTTTTTT
CASSVSVGTTGELFF
>TRBJ2-1|many|TRBD2|TRBV5-1
TGCGCCAGCAGCCCAGCTAGCGGGAGCCTCTACAATGAGCAGTTCTTC
CASSPASGSLYNEQFF
>TRBJ1-1|few|.|TRBV12-3/TRBV12-4
TGTGCCAGCAGATATACATTGGAGTCATCTAACACTGAAGCTTTCTTT
CASRYTLESSNTEAFF
>TRBJ2-7|few|.|TRBV29-1
TGCAGCGCTGCGGACGGAGGCTACGAGCAGTACTTC
CSAADGGYEQYF
>TRBJ1-5|.|.|TRBV20-1
TGCAGTGCTAATACAGGGACCGGGCAGCCCCAGCATTTT
CSANTGTGQPQHF
>TRBJ2-1|.|TRBD2|TRBV7-2
TGTGCCAGTGAGCGGGGGCCCGGGCATGAGCAGTTCTTC
CASERGPGHEQFF
>TRBJ2-2|.|TRBD1|TRBV10-3
TGTGCCATCAGTAGATTGGACAGGGAGGATGCCGGGGAGCTGTTTTTT
CAISRLDREDAGELFF
>TRBJ2-2|.|.|TRBV7-3
TGTGCCAGCAGCCCACCTGGGAACACCGGGGATCTGTTTTTT
CASSPPGNTGDLFF
>TRBJ1-2|few|TRBD1|TRBV20-1
TGCAGTGCTGTTCTAGGGACAGGGAGAGGTGGCTACACCTTC
CSAVLGTGRGGYTF
>TRBJ2-7|.|TRBD1|TRBV20-1
TGCAGTGCCCTGGGACAGGGTCTTTTCGAGCAGTACTTC
CSALGQGLFEQYF
>TRBJ1-4|many|.|TRBV5-5
TGTGCCAGCAGCAAGACGGCCGGGAGGGAAAAACTGTTTTTT
CASSKTAGREKLFF
>TRBJ2-7|many|TRBD2|TRBV7-2
TGTGCCAGCAGCCCCACTAGCGCGAGCTCCTACGAGCAGTACTTC
CASSPTSASSYEQYF
>TRBJ2-2|few|.|TRBV27
TGTGCCAGCAGTTTAGCCCCACGGGGGCGCAGAAGAAGCGGGGAGCTGTTTTTT
CASSLAPRGRRRSGELFF
>TRBJ2-5|few|.|TRBV29-1
TGCAGCGCCACGACTGGGGAGAAGACCCAGTACTTC
CSATTGEKTQYF
>TRBJ1-2|few|.|TRBV4-3
TGCGCCAGCAGCCAAGACTTGAACAAAGGAAACTATGGCTACACCTTC
CASSQDLNKGNYGYTF
>TRBJ2-1|few|.|TRBV3-1
TGTGCCAGCAGTTTCGCCGTCGGCTACAATGAGCAGTTCTTC
CASSFAVGYNEQFF
>TRBJ2-1|few|.|TRBV20-1
TGCAGTGCAAGGGGACCTCCGAGCTCCTACAGTGAGCAGTTCTTC
CSARGPPSSYSEQFF
>TRBJ2-3|many|TRBD2|TRBV7-6
TGTGCCAGCAGCTTAGTACTAGCGGGAGTAGGGGCAGATACGCAGTATTTT
CASSLVLAGVGADTQYF
>TRBJ2-2|few|TRBD2|TRBV5-1
TGCGCCAGCAGCGTTTCTAGCGGAACCGGGGAGCTGTTTTTT
CASSVSSGTGELFF
>TRBJ2-7|few|.|TRBV10-3
TGTGCCATCAGCAGCTCGGACGGGTCCTACGAGCAGTACTTC
CAISSSDGSYEQYF
>TRBJ2-5|few|TRBD2|TRBV10-3
TGTGCCATCAGTGACCGACTAGCGGGATTAGAGACCCAGTACTTC
CAISDRLAGLETQYF
>TRBJ2-1|.|.|TRBV5-6
TGTGCCAGCAGCCCGAACCCGGGAGTCGAGCAGTTCTTC
CASSPNPGVEQFF
>TRBJ1-1|.|TRBD1|TRBV6-1
TGTGCCAGCACCAAGACAGGGGTTGGCACTGAAGCTTTCTTT
CASTKTGVGTEAFF
>TRBJ2-2|.|.|TRBV19
TGTGCCAGTAGACAAACAGGGTACGCGAACACCGGGGAGCTGTTTTTT
CASRQTGYANTGELFF
>TRBJ2-3|.|.|TRBV12-3/TRBV12-4
TGTGCCAGCCATCAAGGGGGGGGCACAGATACGCAGTATTTT
CASHQGGGTDTQYF